The entry that follows covers one T cell receptor (beta chain) sequence. The sample comes from a study of blood T cell repertoires in COVID-19. Study-wide context: The analysed material was cDNA or gDNA that came from T cells, B-cell-depleted T cells, or PBMCs.

As originally analysed: Quantification of nucleated cells was approximated via reference gene primer amplification. The method was immunoSEQ multiplex PCR; TCRdb's version includes in-frame clones alone and lacks a portion of them. The D gene and trimming were derived from the DNA, and the V and J assignments and clone size from that table. The sample has over 200,000 clones, about nine tenths seen once. CDR1 and CDR2 from the germline V gene are KGHSH and LQKENI. The ends were cut back, 0 bases at V and 12 bases at J, with 12 bases in the middle. The CDR3 is made up of 13 amino acids. The V and J genes are TRBV18 and TRBJ2-1; D is unclear. This TCR was sampled from a man aged 80 or over with acute or convalescent COVID-19. Sequenced: peripheral blood. The CDR3 DNA reads as TGTGCCAGCTCACCACCCTTTTCCAAGCGGCAGTTCTTC. It specifies CASSPPFSKRQFF.